What follows describes a single T cell receptor (beta chain). These data belong to a study of T cell repertoires in cytomegalovirus infection. Whole-study context: Indications came from public TCR beta signatures; they pointed to CMV infection and to a matching HLA type.

TCRdb ran MiXCR on the reads and lists one entry per CDR3 protein. Here the sample spans 300,000 or so distinct CDR3 sequences, about 9.2% being singletons. The sample consisted of PBMCs. This TCR derives from a human donor in good health (CMV status not recorded). Some clones in this sample may be carry-over from other donors' samples.

CDR3 amino acids: CASSQGGLDIQYF. CDR3 nucleotides: TGTGCCAGCAGCCAAGGAGGGCTAGACATTCAGTACTTC. The gene calls are TRBV3-1 and TRBJ2-4, with a tentative D call TRBD2 (5 bases). Germline V CDR1 and CDR2: LGHDT, YNNKEL (reference sequence). This CDR3 spans 13 amino acids. V was cut by 1 base and J by 8 bases, with 9 bases left in between.